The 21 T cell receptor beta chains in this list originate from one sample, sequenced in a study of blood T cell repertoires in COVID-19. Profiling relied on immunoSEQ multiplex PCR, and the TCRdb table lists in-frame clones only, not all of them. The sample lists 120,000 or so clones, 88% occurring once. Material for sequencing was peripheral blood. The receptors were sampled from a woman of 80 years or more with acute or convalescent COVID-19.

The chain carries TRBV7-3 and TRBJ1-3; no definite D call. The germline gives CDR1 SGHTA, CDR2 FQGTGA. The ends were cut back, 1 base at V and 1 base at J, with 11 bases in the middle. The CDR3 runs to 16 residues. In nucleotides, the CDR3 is TGTGCCAGCAGCTTAAACGGCCCTAGATCTGGAAACACCATATATTTT. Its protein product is CASSLNGPRSGNTIYF.

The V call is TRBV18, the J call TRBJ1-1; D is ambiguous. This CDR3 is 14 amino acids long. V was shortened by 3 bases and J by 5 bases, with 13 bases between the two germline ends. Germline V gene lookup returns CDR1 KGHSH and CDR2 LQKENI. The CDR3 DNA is TGTGCCAGCTCACCCCTCCAGTCGGGAACTGAAGCTTTCTTT. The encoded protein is CASSPLQSGTEAFF.

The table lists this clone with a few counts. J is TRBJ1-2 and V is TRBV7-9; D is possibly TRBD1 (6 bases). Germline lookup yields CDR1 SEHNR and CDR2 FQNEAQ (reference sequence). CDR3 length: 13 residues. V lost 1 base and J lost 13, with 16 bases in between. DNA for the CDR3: TGTGCCAGCAGCTTAGGCACAGACAGGTCTTCCACCTTC. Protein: CASSLGTDRSSTF.

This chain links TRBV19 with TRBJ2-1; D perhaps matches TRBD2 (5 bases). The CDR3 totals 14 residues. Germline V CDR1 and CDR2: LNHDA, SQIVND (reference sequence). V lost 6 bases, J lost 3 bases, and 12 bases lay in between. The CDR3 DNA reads TGTGCCAGTAGCGAACTAGGCCTCTACAATGAGCAGTTCTTC. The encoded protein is CASSELGLYNEQFF. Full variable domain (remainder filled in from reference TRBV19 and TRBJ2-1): DGGITQSPKYLFRKEGQNVTLSCEQNLNHDAMYWYRQDPGQGLRLIYYSQIVNDFQKGDIAEGYSVSREKKESFPLTVTSAQKNPTAFYLCASSELGLYNEQFFGPGTRLTVL.

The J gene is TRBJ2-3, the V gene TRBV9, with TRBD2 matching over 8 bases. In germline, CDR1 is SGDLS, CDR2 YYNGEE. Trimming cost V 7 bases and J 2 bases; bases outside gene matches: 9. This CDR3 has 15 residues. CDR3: CASSGGGRLTDTQYF. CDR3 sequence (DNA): TGTGCCAGCTCCGGGGGGGGGCGGCTCACAGATACGCAGTATTTT.

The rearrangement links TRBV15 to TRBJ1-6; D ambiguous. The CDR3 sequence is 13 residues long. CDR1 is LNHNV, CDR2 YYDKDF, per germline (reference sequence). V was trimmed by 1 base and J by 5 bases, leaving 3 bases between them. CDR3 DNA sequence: TGTGCCACCAGCAGAGCTAATAATTCACCCCTCCACTTT. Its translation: CATSRANNSPLHF.

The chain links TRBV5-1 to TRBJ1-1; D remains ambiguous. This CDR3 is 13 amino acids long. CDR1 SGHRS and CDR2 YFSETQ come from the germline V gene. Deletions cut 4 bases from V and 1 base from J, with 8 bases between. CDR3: CASSLRQNTEAFF. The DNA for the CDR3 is TGCGCCAGCAGCCTAAGACAGAACACTGAAGCTTTCTTT.

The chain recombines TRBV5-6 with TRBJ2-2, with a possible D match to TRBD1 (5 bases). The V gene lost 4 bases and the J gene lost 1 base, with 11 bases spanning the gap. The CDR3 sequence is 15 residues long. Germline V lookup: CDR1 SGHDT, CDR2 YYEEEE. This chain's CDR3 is CASSRRTGNTGELFF. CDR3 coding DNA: TGTGCCAGCAGCCGCCGCACAGGGAACACCGGGGAGCTGTTTTTT.

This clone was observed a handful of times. The CDR3 nucleotides are TGCGCCAGCAGCCGCAACCCGATCGACAGGGCCTACGAGCAGTACTTC. It specifies CASSRNPIDRAYEQYF. The gene calls are TRBV4-1 and TRBJ2-7; 7 bases are shared with TRBD1. Trimming at V came to 4 bases and at J to 2 bases, leaving 11 bases not matched to a gene. The length of the CDR3 is 16 residues. Germline V CDR1 and CDR2: MGHRA, YSYEKL.

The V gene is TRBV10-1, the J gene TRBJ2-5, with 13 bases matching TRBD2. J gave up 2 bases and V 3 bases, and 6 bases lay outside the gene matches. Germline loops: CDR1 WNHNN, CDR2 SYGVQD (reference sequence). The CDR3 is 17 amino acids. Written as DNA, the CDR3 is TGCGCCAGCAGTGAACTAGCGGGGGGGAGCAAACAAGAGACCCAGTACTTC. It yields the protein CASSELAGGSKQETQYF.

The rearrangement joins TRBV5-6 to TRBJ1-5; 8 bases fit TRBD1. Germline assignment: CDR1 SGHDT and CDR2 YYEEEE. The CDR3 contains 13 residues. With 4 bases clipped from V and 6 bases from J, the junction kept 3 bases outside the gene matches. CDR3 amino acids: CASSGQGTQPQHF. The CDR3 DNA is TGTGCCAGCAGCGGACAGGGTACTCAGCCCCAGCATTTT.

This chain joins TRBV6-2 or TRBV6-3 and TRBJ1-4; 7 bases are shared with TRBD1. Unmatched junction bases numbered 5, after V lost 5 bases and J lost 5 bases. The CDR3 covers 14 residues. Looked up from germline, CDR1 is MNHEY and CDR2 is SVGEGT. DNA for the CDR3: TGTGCCAGCAGTAGGCCGGGACAGAATGAAAAACTGTTTTTT. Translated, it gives CASSRPGQNEKLFF.

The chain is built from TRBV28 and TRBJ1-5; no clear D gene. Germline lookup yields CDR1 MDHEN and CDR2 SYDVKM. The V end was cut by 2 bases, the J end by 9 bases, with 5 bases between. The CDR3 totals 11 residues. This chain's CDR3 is CASSLEGPQHF. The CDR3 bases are TGTGCCAGCAGTTTAGAGGGGCCCCAGCATTTT.

CDR3 region: CASSSPSGGYNEQFF. The CDR3 DNA reads as TGTGCCAGCAGCTCACCTAGCGGGGGGTACAATGAGCAGTTCTTC. The chain uses TRBV7-3 and TRBJ2-1; 11 positions agree with TRBD2. There are 15 residues in the CDR3. After removal of 4 bases from V and 4 bases from J, the junction contained 3 bases not matched to a gene. The germline V gene has CDR1 SGHTA and CDR2 FQGTGA.

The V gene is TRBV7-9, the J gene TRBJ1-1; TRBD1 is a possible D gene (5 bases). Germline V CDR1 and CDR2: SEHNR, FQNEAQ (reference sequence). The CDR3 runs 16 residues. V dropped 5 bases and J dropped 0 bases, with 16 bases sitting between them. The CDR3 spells CASSQGPGLMNTEAFF. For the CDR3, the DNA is TGTGCCAGCAGCCAAGGACCAGGGCTCATGAACACTGAAGCTTTCTTT. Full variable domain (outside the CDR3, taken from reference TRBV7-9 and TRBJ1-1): DTGVSQNPRHKITKRGQNVTFRCDPISEHNRLYWYRQTLGQGPEFLTYFQNEAQLEKSRLLSDRFSAERPKGSFSTLEIQRTEQGDSAMYLCASSQGPGLMNTEAFFGQGTRLTVV.

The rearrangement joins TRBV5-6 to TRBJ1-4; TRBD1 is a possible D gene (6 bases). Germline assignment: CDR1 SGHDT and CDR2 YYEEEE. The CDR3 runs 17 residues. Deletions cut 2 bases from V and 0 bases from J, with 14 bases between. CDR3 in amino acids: CASSFQGLVATNEKLFF. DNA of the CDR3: TGTGCCAGCAGCTTCCAGGGGCTAGTTGCAACTAATGAAAAACTGTTTTTT.

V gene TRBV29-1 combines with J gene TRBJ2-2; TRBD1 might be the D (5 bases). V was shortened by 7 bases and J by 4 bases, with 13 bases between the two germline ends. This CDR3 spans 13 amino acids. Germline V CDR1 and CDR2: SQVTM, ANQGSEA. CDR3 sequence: CSGWTLGTGELFF. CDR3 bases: TGCAGCGGTTGGACACTCGGCACCGGGGAGCTGTTTTTT.

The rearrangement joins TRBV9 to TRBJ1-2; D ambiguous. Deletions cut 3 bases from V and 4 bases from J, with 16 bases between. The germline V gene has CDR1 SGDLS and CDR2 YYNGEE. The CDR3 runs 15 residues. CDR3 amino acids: CASSAGAGYVYGYTF. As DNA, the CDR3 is TGTGCCAGCAGCGCCGGCGCGGGGTACGTCTATGGCTACACCTTC. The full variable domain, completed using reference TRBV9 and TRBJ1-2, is DSGVTQTPKHLITATGQRVTLRCSPRSGDLSVYWYQQSLDQGLQFLIQYYNGEERAKGNILERFSAQQFPDLHSELNLSSLELGDSALYFCASSAGAGYVYGYTFGSGTRLTVV.

CDR3 DNA: TGTGCCAGCAGCTCAGGACTAGCGGATACCTACAATGAGCAGTTCTTC. This codes for CASSSGLADTYNEQFF. The rearrangement joins TRBV5-4 to TRBJ2-1, with 10 bases fitting TRBD2. CDR1 and CDR2 from the germline V gene are SGHNT and YYREEE (reference sequence). The CDR3 consists of 16 residues. V was clipped by 3 bases and J by 2 bases; unmatched bases: 5.

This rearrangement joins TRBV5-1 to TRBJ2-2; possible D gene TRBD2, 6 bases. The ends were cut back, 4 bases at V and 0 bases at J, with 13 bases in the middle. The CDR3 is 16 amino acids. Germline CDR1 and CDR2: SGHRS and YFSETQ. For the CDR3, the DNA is TGCGCCAGCAGCCCCCGCGGGGCCCCGAACACCGGGGAGCTGTTTTTT. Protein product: CASSPRGAPNTGELFF.

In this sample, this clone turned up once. The CDR3 reads CASSPIPGEAEAFF. CDR3 nucleotides: TGTGCCAGCAGCCCAATCCCGGGGGAGGCTGAAGCTTTCTTT. The V gene is TRBV7-3, the J gene TRBJ1-1; D is perhaps TRBD1 (5 bases). The germline gives CDR1 SGHTA, CDR2 FQGTGA. This CDR3 contains 14 residues. Between the trimmed V and J ends, which lost 5 bases and 6 bases, there was a span of 16 bases.